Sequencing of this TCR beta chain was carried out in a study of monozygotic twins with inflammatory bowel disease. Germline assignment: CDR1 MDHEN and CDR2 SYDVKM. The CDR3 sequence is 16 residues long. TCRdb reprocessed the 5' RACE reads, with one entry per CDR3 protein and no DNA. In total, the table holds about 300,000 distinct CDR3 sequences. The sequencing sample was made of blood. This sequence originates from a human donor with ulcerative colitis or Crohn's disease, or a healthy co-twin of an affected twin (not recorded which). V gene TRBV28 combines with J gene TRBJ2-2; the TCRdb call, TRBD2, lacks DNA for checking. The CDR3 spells CASSQPGTRLAGELFF. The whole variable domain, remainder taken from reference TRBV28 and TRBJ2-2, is DVKVTQSSRYLVKRTGEKVFLECVQDMDHENMFWYRQDPGLGLRLIYFSYDVKMKEKGDIPEGYSVSREKKERFSLILESASTNQTSMYLCASSQPGTRLAGELFFGEGSRLTVL.